Given below is one TCR beta chain in context. What it binds is not known. This record comes from a study of shared clonotypes between healthy human individuals. Across the study: Samples came from two female and a few male donors aged 18 to 49. Three CD4 naive, three CD4 memory, two CD8 naive and one CD8 memory plate were used per donor.

CD8 cells regarded as naive lacked CD45RO, were positively chosen for CCR7, and omitted terminally differentiated effector memory CD45RA+ cells. In germline, CDR1 is LNHNV, CDR2 YYDKDF (reference sequence). Trimming stripped 0 bases from V and 6 bases from J, with 17 bases between. This CDR3 region has 17 residues. Study conclusions and caveats: Some naive CD4 clonotypes, 5% to 5.5%, turned up in common across four donors.

Each subset's genomic DNA was split evenly across several immunoSEQ plates. Repertoires were generated with immunoSEQ multiplex PCR, while TCRdb's copy carries only in-frame clones and drops some. The table shows about 590,000 clones, with roughly 95% occurring only once. This chain connects TRBV15 to TRBJ1-4; D might be TRBD1 (6 bases). The clonotype originates from a woman aged 25 to 39 in good health. Sequencing was carried out using naive CD8+ T cells sorted from blood. The chain's CDR3 is CATSREKYLGGDEKLFF. The CDR3 DNA reads as TGTGCCACCAGCAGAGAAAAATATTTAGGGGGAGATGAAAAACTGTTTTTT.